Listed below are T cell receptor beta chains from one sample, sequenced in a study of blood T cell repertoires in COVID-19. Generated by immunoSEQ multiplex PCR, the TCRdb table keeps only in-frame clones and is missing some. The sample lists about 380,000 clones, 88% seen once, with about 1.2% in the top ten. Specimen: PBMCs or T cells enriched from blood (not recorded which). The source is a woman younger than 30 who had recovered from COVID-19. Both conserved end residues are part of each CDR3. The order of the fields is V gene, J gene, clone size, D gene, CDR3 protein, CDR3 DNA. D genes are given only for firm matches. Clone size, where shown, is once, few, many, or a class for clones that have expanded.

>TRBV29-1|TRBJ1-2|once|.
CSVSDRKANYGYTF
TGCAGCGTTTCGGACAGAAAAGCGAACTATGGCTACACCTTC
>TRBV19|TRBJ1-1|.|.
CASSRTDAEAFF
TGTGCCAGTAGTAGGACAGACGCTGAAGCTTTCTTT
>TRBV2|TRBJ1-1|.|.
CAPQTSRGSDTEAFF
TGTGCCCCGCAAACCTCCCGGGGATCTGACACTGAAGCTTTCTTT
>TRBV5-4|TRBJ1-2|.|TRBD1
CASSRDRDMGGYTF
TGTGCCAGCAGCCGGGACAGGGATATGGGGGGCTACACCTTC
>TRBV7-2|TRBJ2-7|.|TRBD2
CASSSSGGLYEQYF
TGTGCCAGCAGCTCTAGCGGGGGGCTCTACGAGCAGTACTTC
>TRBV19|TRBJ2-7|.|TRBD1
CASSPGQGAYEQYF
TGTGCCAGTAGCCCGGGACAGGGGGCCTACGAGCAGTACTTC
>TRBV3-1/TRBV3-2|TRBJ1-2|once|TRBD1
CASSEGQVNYGYTF
TGTGCCAGCAGCGAGGGACAGGTGAACTATGGCTACACCTTC
>TRBV7-8|TRBJ2-7|.|.
CASSLALYSYEQYF
TGTGCCAGCAGCTTAGCCCTCTACTCCTACGAGCAGTACTTC
>TRBV27|TRBJ1-1|.|.
CASSPRGHSGNTEAFF
TGTGCCAGCAGTCCTCGGGGACACTCCGGGAATACTGAAGCTTTCTTT
>TRBV30|TRBJ2-7|.|TRBD1
CAWSAPGQGKVEQYF
TGTGCCTGGAGTGCCCCTGGACAGGGGAAGGTCGAGCAGTACTTC
>TRBV6-5|TRBJ1-2|.|TRBD1
CATRQGGTVGGYTF
TGTGCCACCCGACAGGGTGGGACGGTTGGGGGCTACACCTTC
>TRBV10-3|TRBJ1-3|once|TRBD1
CAISEGQGYTIYF
TGTGCCATCAGTGAGGGACAGGGATACACCATATATTTT
>TRBV5-1|TRBJ2-7|.|.
CASSLAEGHMDEQYF
TGCGCCAGCAGCTTGGCCGAGGGACACATGGACGAGCAGTACTTC
>TRBV11-2|TRBJ2-1|.|.
CASSLGGPNSYNEQFF
TGTGCCAGCAGCTTGGGGGGGCCTAACTCCTACAATGAGCAGTTCTTC
>TRBV9|TRBJ1-5|.|TRBD1
CASSKGTVPREPQHF
TGTGCCAGCAGCAAAGGGACAGTTCCTAGGGAGCCCCAGCATTTT
>TRBV27|TRBJ1-6|.|.
CASSLSQVGRGGSPLHF
TGTGCCAGCAGTTTATCGCAAGTTGGGCGGGGAGGCTCACCCCTCCACTTT
>TRBV5-1|TRBJ2-7|.|TRBD1
CASSRQGSYEQYF
TGCGCCAGCAGCCGACAGGGTTCCTACGAGCAGTACTTC
>TRBV7-7|TRBJ1-5|.|TRBD1
CASSSPSTGEVQPQHF
TGTGCTAGCAGTTCGCCCTCCACAGGGGAGGTCCAGCCCCAGCATTTT
>TRBV5-1|TRBJ1-5|few|TRBD1
CASSPTGARQPQHF
TGCGCCAGCAGTCCGACAGGGGCAAGACAGCCCCAGCATTTT
>TRBV30|TRBJ2-7|.|.
CAWNTPQGPLRQQYF
TGTGCCTGGAATACCCCGCAGGGCCCCCTAAGGCAGCAGTACTTC
>TRBV6-1|TRBJ2-7|once|TRBD1
CASSEGQGVHEQYF
TGTGCCAGCAGTGAAGGACAGGGCGTGCACGAGCAGTACTTC
>TRBV5-5|TRBJ1-6|.|.
CASSLEEGARSPLHF
TGTGCCAGCAGCTTGGAGGAAGGGGCGCGGTCACCCCTCCACTTT
>TRBV5-5|TRBJ2-7|once|.
CASSLAPGSVPTPDYEQYF
TGTGCCAGCAGCTTGGCCCCAGGGTCGGTCCCAACCCCAGACTACGAGCAGTACTTC
>TRBV27|TRBJ1-6|.|TRBD1
CASSYGTGGNSPLHF
TGTGCCAGCAGCTACGGGACAGGGGGCAATTCACCCCTCCACTTT
>TRBV6-5|TRBJ2-5|.|.
CASIQRVQETQYF
TGTGCCAGCATTCAGCGGGTACAAGAGACCCAGTACTTC
>TRBV4-1|TRBJ1-1|.|.
CASSLMGSSANTEAFF
TGCGCCAGCAGCCTCATGGGTTCCAGCGCGAACACTGAAGCTTTCTTT
>TRBV6-6|TRBJ1-6|.|.
CASSRRDIGADSPLHF
TGTGCCAGCAGTCGACGGGACATCGGGGCCGATTCACCCCTCCACTTT
>TRBV6-5|TRBJ1-5|few|.
CASSLGGEGQPQHF
TGTGCCAGCAGTCTCGGGGGTGAGGGTCAGCCCCAGCATTTT
>TRBV3-1/TRBV3-2|TRBJ1-6|.|TRBD1
CASSHRDSYNSPLHF
TGTGCCAGCAGCCATCGGGACAGCTATAATTCACCCCTCCACTTT
>TRBV7-9|TRBJ1-3|.|.
CASSFDRTNSGNTIYF
TGTGCCAGCAGCTTCGACCGGACTAACTCTGGAAACACCATATATTTT
>TRBV7-2|TRBJ2-7|once|.
CASSLEALAEQYF
TGTGCCAGCAGCTTAGAAGCGTTGGCCGAACAGTACTTC
>TRBV29-1|TRBJ2-7|.|TRBD1
CSVVGQGVYEQYF
TGCAGCGTGGTAGGACAGGGAGTCTACGAGCAGTACTTC
>TRBV5-6|TRBJ2-3|.|.
CASSRDITTDTQYF
TGTGCCAGCAGCCGGGACATAACCACAGATACGCAGTATTTT
>TRBV19|TRBJ2-7|once|TRBD1
CASSIGQGGRSYEQYF
TGTGCCAGTAGTATTGGCCAAGGGGGCCGATCCTACGAGCAGTACTTC
>TRBV4-1|TRBJ2-5|once|TRBD1
CASSQAGTGRETQYF
TGCGCCAGCAGCCAGGCCGGGACAGGGCGGGAGACCCAGTACTTC
>TRBV11-2|TRBJ1-2|.|TRBD1
CASSRTGQGSYGYTF
TGTGCCAGCAGCCGAACGGGACAGGGGAGCTATGGCTACACCTTC
>TRBV3-1/TRBV3-2|TRBJ1-3|.|TRBD1
CASSPWDRPGNTIYF
TGTGCCAGCAGCCCCTGGGACAGGCCTGGAAACACCATATATTTT
>TRBV29-1|TRBJ2-1|.|TRBD2
CSVVGLAGDEQFF
TGCAGCGTTGTAGGTCTAGCGGGGGATGAGCAGTTCTTC
>TRBV7-6|TRBJ1-1|.|.
CASSPLSEAFF
TGTGCCAGCAGCCCCCTATCTGAAGCTTTCTTT
>TRBV7-3|TRBJ1-2|.|.
CASSLLRTSNYGYTF
TGTGCCAGCAGCCTCTTGCGCACCTCCAACTATGGCTACACCTTC
>TRBV6-5|TRBJ1-1|.|.
CATPQGGQNTEAFF
TGTGCCACCCCACAGGGAGGGCAGAACACTGAAGCTTTCTTT
>TRBV18|TRBJ1-2|.|.
CASSPTTTVDYGYTF
TGTGCCAGCTCACCTACGACGACAGTCGACTATGGCTACACCTTC
>TRBV3-1/TRBV3-2|TRBJ1-3|.|.
CASAVGEAGNTIYF
TGTGCCAGCGCAGTGGGGGAGGCTGGAAACACCATATATTTT
>TRBV29-1|TRBJ2-4|.|.
CSVETVRGAKNIQYF
TGCAGCGTAGAAACGGTCCGGGGAGCCAAAAACATTCAGTACTTC
>TRBV28|TRBJ1-2|.|TRBD1
CASKNRGFYGYTF
TGTGCCAGCAAAAACAGGGGTTTTTATGGCTACACCTTC
>TRBV12-5|TRBJ2-3|.|.
CASGVPLTRKLGATQYF
TGTGCTAGTGGTGTACCACTGACACGAAAACTGGGGGCTACGCAGTATTTT
>TRBV30|TRBJ1-1|.|TRBD1
CAWRADRGTTEAFF
TGTGCCTGGAGGGCTGACAGGGGGACCACTGAAGCTTTCTTT
>TRBV7-9|TRBJ2-5|once|TRBD2
CASSLSGAPRVKETQYF
TGTGCCAGCAGTCTTAGCGGGGCACCGCGGGTGAAAGAGACCCAGTACTTC
>TRBV24-1|TRBJ1-3|once|.
CATSDSSGNTIYF
TGTGCCACCAGTGACAGCTCTGGAAACACCATATATTTT
>TRBV9|TRBJ1-3|.|TRBD1
CASSTTGGAAGNTIYF
TGTGCCAGCAGCACCACAGGGGGCGCTGCTGGAAACACCATATATTTT
>TRBV28|TRBJ2-3|.|.
CASSLAGRDTQYF
TGTGCCAGCAGTTTAGCGGGGCGGGATACGCAGTATTTT
>TRBV10-3|TRBJ1-6|.|.
CAISEWGEKENSPLHF
TGTGCCATCAGTGAGTGGGGGGAGAAGGAGAATTCACCCCTCCACTTT
>TRBV7-3|TRBJ2-3|.|TRBD2
CASSLQGGTDTQYF
TGTGCCAGCAGCTTACAGGGAGGGACAGATACGCAGTATTTT
>TRBV30|TRBJ1-6|.|.
CACLRDTGLSPLHF
TGTGCCTGTTTAAGAGATACAGGTTTGTCACCCCTCCACTTT
>TRBV27|TRBJ2-7|.|.
CASSRRGLEQYF
TGTGCCAGCAGTCGTCGGGGTCTCGAGCAGTACTTC